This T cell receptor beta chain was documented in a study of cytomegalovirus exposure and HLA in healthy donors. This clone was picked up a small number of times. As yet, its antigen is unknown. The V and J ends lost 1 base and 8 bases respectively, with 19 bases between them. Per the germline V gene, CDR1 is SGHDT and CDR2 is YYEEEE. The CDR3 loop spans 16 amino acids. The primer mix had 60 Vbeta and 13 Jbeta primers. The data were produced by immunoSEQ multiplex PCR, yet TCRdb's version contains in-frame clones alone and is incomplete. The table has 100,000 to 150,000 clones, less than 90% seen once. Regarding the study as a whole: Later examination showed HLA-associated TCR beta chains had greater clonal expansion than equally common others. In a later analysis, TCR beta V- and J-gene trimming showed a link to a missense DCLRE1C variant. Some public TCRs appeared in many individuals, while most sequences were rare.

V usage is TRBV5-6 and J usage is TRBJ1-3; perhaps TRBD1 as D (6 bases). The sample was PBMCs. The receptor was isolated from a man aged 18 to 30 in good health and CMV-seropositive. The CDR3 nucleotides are TGTGCCAGCAGCTTGACCGTGGGGGCGCTTCCAGACACCATATATTTT. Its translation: CASSLTVGALPDTIYF.